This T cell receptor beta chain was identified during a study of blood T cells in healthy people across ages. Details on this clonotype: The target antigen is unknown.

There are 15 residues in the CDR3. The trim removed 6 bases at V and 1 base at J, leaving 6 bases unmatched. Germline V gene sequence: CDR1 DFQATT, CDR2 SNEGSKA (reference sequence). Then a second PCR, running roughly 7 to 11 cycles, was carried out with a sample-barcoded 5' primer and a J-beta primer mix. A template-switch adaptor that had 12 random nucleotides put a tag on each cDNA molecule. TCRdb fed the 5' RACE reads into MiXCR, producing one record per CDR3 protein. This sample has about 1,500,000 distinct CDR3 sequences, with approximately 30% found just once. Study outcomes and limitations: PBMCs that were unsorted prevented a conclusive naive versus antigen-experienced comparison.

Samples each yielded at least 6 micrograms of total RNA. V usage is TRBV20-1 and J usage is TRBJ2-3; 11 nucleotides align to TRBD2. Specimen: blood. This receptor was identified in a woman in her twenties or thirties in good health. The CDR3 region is CSAHGTSGRTDTQYF. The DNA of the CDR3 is TGCAGTGCACACGGGACTAGCGGCCGCACAGATACGCAGTATTTT.